A single sample gave rise to the 20 T cell receptor beta chains below, sequenced in a study of cytomegalovirus exposure and HLA in healthy donors. With 60 Vbeta and 13 Jbeta primers, the PCR was carried out. Repertoires were generated with immunoSEQ multiplex PCR, while TCRdb's copy carries only in-frame clones and drops some. The table lists some 150,000 clones, about two thirds of them singletons. Specimen: PBMCs. Receptors originate from a man aged 45-65 years in good health and CMV-seropositive.

V usage is TRBV6-1 and J usage is TRBJ1-5, with D unresolved. Germline CDR1 MNHNS, CDR2 SASEGT. The CDR3 sequence is 15 residues long. V gave up 2 bases and J gave up 0 bases, with 8 bases separating them. CDR3 DNA: TGTGCCAGCAGTGAAAATGCAGATAGCAATCAGCCCCAGCATTTT. Translating gives CASSENADSNQPQHF.

This clone was seen more than once but under ten times. The V and J genes are TRBV5-6 and TRBJ2-5; D remains unclear. The CDR3 has 11 amino acids. CDR1 SGHDT and CDR2 YYEEEE come from the germline V gene. Trimming removed 4 bases at V and 5 bases at J, with 6 bases between. The CDR3 protein is CASSLRETQYF. Here the CDR3 DNA reads TGTGCCAGCAGCCTCAGGGAGACCCAGTACTTC.

The V gene is TRBV2, the J gene TRBJ1-2, with D perhaps matching TRBD1 (5 bases). The CDR3 covers 17 residues. The V and J ends lost 3 bases and 3 bases respectively, with 20 bases between them. Germline V lookup: CDR1 SNHLY, CDR2 FYNNEI. CDR3 loop: CASSESARVYLDYGYTF. The CDR3 coding sequence is TGTGCCAGCAGTGAGTCCGCCAGGGTTTATCTGGACTATGGCTACACCTTC. The whole variable domain, remainder taken from reference TRBV2 and TRBJ1-2, is EPEVTQTPSHQVTQMGQEVILRCVPISNHLYFYWYRQILGQKVEFLVSFYNNEISEKSEIFDDQFSVERPDGSNFTLKIRSTKLEDSAMYFCASSESARVYLDYGYTFGSGTRLTVV.

This chain connects TRBV15 to TRBJ2-7; 8 bases are shared with TRBD2. Per germline, CDR1 LNHNV and CDR2 YYDKDF (reference sequence). The CDR3 extends over 15 amino acids. V shed 0 bases, J shed 6 bases, and the junction held 7 bases outside the gene matches. The CDR3 nucleotides read TGTGCCACCAGCAGAGATGCACGGGGGGGGAGCGAGCAGTACTTC. Translated: CATSRDARGGSEQYF.

To note about this clone: One end of the junction does not line up with germline, which may come from a read error. The chain employs TRBV12-5 and TRBJ2-7; the D gene is possibly TRBD1 (5 bases). Germline lookup yields CDR1 LGHNT and CDR2 FRNRAP. The CDR3 runs 12 residues. CDR3 sequence (DNA): TGTGCTAGTGGTTCGACCCAGGGCCCCCAAGACTTC. As protein: CASGSTQGPQDF. Full variable domain (outside the CDR3, taken from reference TRBV12-5 and TRBJ2-7): DARVTQTPRHKVTEMGQEVTMRCQPILGHNTVFWYRQTMMQGLELLAYFRNRAPLDDSGMPKDRFSAEMPDATLATLKIQPSEPRDSAVYFCASGSTQGPQDFGPGTRLTVT.

J is TRBJ1-5 and V is TRBV19, with TRBD1 identical over 8 bases. The V gene's germline CDR1 is LNHDA and CDR2 SQIVND (reference sequence). The CDR3 covers 17 residues. The trim removed 3 bases at V and 3 bases at J, leaving 10 bases unmatched. CDR3 DNA: TGTGCCAGTAGTATTTGGTCCGGGGACAGGTCCAATCAGCCCCAGCATTTT. It is translated as CASSIWSGDRSNQPQHF.

This chain links TRBV29-1 with TRBJ1-1, with TRBD1 as a possible D gene (6 bases). The CDR3 is 14 amino acids. Germline CDR1 reads SQVTM; CDR2 reads ANQGSEA. Trimming removed 4 bases from V and 5 bases from J, with 17 bases in between. The chain's CDR3 is CSVGQGGRGTEAFF. CDR3 in DNA: TGCAGCGTTGGGCAAGGGGGTCGAGGGACTGAAGCTTTCTTT.

CDR3: CASFGGSFSTDTQYF. The CDR3 DNA follows: TGTGCCAGCTTCGGCGGGAGCTTCAGCACAGATACGCAGTATTTT. The chain recombines TRBV28 with TRBJ2-3; 7 bases match TRBD2. CDR1 MDHEN and CDR2 SYDVKM come from the germline V gene. The CDR3 loop spans 15 amino acids. J was trimmed by 0 bases and V by 8 bases; bases with no gene match: 8.

This clone was seen only a few times. The chain joins TRBV27 to TRBJ2-2; the match to TRBD2 covers 8 bases. This CDR3 region has 16 residues. V was clipped by 3 bases and J by 6 bases; unmatched bases: 9. Germline-derived CDR1 and CDR2 are MNHEY and SMNVEV (reference sequence). The CDR3 here is CASSFRGGSGSGELFF. The CDR3 nucleotides read TGTGCCAGCAGTTTCCGGGGGGGGTCGGGATCCGGGGAGCTGTTTTTT.

This clone has only one observation. The CDR3 region is CASSVNQGRNSPLHF. CDR3 coding DNA: TGTGCCAGCAGTGTTAATCAGGGCCGGAATTCACCCCTCCACTTT. The chain employs TRBV2 and TRBJ1-6; weak D call: TRBD1 (5 bases). The ends were cut back, 4 bases at V and 7 bases at J, with 14 bases in the middle. The CDR3 extends over 15 amino acids. Germline V lookup: CDR1 SNHLY, CDR2 FYNNEI.

This chain connects TRBV12-5 to TRBJ2-1, with D maybe TRBD2 (5 bases). The CDR3 length is 15 residues. From germline, CDR1 is LGHNT and CDR2 FRNRAP. V gave up 5 bases and J gave up 4 bases, with 15 bases separating them. The CDR3 region is CASGTDGKPYNEQFF. Written as DNA, the CDR3 is TGTGCTAGTGGTACCGACGGGAAACCTTACAATGAGCAGTTCTTC. The whole variable domain, filled in from reference TRBV12-5 and TRBJ2-1, reads DARVTQTPRHKVTEMGQEVTMRCQPILGHNTVFWYRQTMMQGLELLAYFRNRAPLDDSGMPKDRFSAEMPDATLATLKIQPSEPRDSAVYFCASGTDGKPYNEQFFGPGTRLTVL.

This chain uses TRBV18 with TRBJ2-5; 8 nucleotides match TRBD1. The DNA end lines up better with TRBJ2-7; the J call may be wrong. Germline lookup yields CDR1 KGHSH and CDR2 LQKENI. The CDR3 contains 13 residues. This CDR3 is CASSPGQGGEQYF. The CDR3 DNA reads as TGTGCCAGCTCACCTGGACAGGGTGGCGAGCAGTACTTC.

To note about this clone: Compared with germline, one end of the junction differs, possibly owing to a read error. The rearrangement joins TRBV5-1 to TRBJ2-3, with a weak D call TRBD1 (6 bases). This CDR3 spans 12 amino acids. Germline lookup yields CDR1 SGHRS and CDR2 YFSETQ. The CDR3 sequence is CASSQGHASMDF. In nucleotides, the CDR3 is TGCGCCAGCAGCCAGGGACATGCCAGTATGGATTTT.

This chain joins TRBV2 and TRBJ2-2, with D perhaps matching TRBD1 (5 bases). In germline, CDR1 is SNHLY, CDR2 FYNNEI. With 2 bases removed from V and 8 bases from J, the gap between germline ends came to 12 bases. This CDR3 region has 14 residues. CDR3 coding DNA: TGTGCCAGCAGTGAAACCAGGGCCCCTGGGGAGCTGTTTTTT. The encoded protein is CASSETRAPGELFF.

This clone was seen only a few times. The rearrangement links TRBV2 to TRBJ1-2, with D perhaps matching TRBD1 (6 bases). Germline V gene data show CDR1 as SNHLY and CDR2 as FYNNEI. This CDR3 has 13 amino acids. The V and J ends lost 5 bases and 4 bases respectively, with 11 bases between them. CDR3 residues: CASSPRGGYGYTF. CDR3 bases: TGTGCCAGCAGTCCGAGGGGGGGCTATGGCTACACCTTC.

The rearrangement joins TRBV6-1 to TRBJ1-5, with 7 bases lining up with TRBD1. The V and J ends lost 5 bases and 10 bases, in that order; junction bases with no gene match: 11. CDR1 MNHNS and CDR2 SASEGT come from the germline V gene. The CDR3 length is 14 residues. The CDR3 here is CASSMGQPNRPQHF. In nucleotides, the CDR3 is TGTGCCAGCAGTATGGGACAGCCGAATCGACCCCAGCATTTT.

DNA for the CDR3: TGTGCCAGCAGCCAAGGACTTTCGAGGACCGGGGAGCTGTTTTTT. It is translated as CASSQGLSRTGELFF. This chain links TRBV14 with TRBJ2-2, with D hard to call. The V end was cut by 1 base, the J end by 5 bases, with 11 bases between. Germline V gene lookup returns CDR1 SGHDN and CDR2 FVKESK. The CDR3 spans 15 residues.

J is TRBJ2-1 and V is TRBV5-4, with 7 bases matching TRBD2. The CDR3 contains 16 residues. Germline values: CDR1 SGHNT, CDR2 YYREEE (reference sequence). The V and J ends lost 4 bases and 4 bases, in that order; junction bases with no gene match: 11. DNA of the CDR3: TGTGCCAGCAGCACCTACAGAGGGGAGGGATACAATGAGCAGTTCTTC. Its translation: CASSTYRGEGYNEQFF.

The chain uses TRBV18 and TRBJ2-7, with D perhaps matching TRBD2 (7 bases). V was pared by 2 bases and J by 5 bases, with 16 bases between. CDR3 length: 15 residues. Germline CDR1 is KGHSH and CDR2 is LQKENI. This chain's CDR3 is CASSPVQGRENEQYF. CDR3 bases: TGTGCCAGCTCACCAGTCCAGGGGAGGGAGAACGAGCAGTACTTC. The entire variable domain, with the rest obtained from reference TRBV18 and TRBJ2-7, is as follows: NAGVMQNPRHLVRRRGQEARLRCSPMKGHSHVYWYRQLPEEGLKFMVYLQKENIIDESGMPKERFSAEFPKEGPSILRIQQVVRGDSAAYFCASSPVQGRENEQYFGPGTRLTVT.

This chain uses TRBV27 with TRBJ2-4; the D gene is possibly TRBD2 (5 bases). The CDR3 totals 15 residues. CDR1 is MNHEY and CDR2 is SMNVEV in the germline V gene (reference sequence). Between the trimmed V and J ends, which lost 3 bases and 3 bases, there was a span of 12 bases. This CDR3 is CASSLRGLVKNIQYF. DNA for the CDR3: TGTGCCAGCAGTTTGAGAGGGTTGGTCAAAAACATTCAGTACTTC.